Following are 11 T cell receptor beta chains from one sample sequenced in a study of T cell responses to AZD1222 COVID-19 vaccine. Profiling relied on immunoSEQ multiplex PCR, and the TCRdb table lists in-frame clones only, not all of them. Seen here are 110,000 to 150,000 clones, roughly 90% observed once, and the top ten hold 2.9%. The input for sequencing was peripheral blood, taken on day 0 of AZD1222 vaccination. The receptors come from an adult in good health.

The CDR3 loop is CASSYLGNQPQHF. CDR3 coding DNA: TGTGCCAGCAGTTACCTGGGCAATCAGCCCCAGCATTTT. The chain has TRBV6-2 or TRBV6-3 and TRBJ1-5; D is uncertain. Germline V gene lookup returns CDR1 MNHEY and CDR2 SVGEGT. This CDR3 region has 13 residues. The ends were cut back, 2 bases at V and 2 bases at J, with 4 bases in the middle.

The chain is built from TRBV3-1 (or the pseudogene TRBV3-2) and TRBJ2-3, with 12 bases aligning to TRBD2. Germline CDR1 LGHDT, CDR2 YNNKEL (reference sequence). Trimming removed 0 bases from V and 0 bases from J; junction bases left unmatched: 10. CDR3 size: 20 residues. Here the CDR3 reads CASSQDRAWTSGESTDTQYF. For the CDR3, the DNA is TGTGCCAGCAGCCAAGATCGGGCCTGGACTAGCGGGGAGAGCACAGATACGCAGTATTTT.

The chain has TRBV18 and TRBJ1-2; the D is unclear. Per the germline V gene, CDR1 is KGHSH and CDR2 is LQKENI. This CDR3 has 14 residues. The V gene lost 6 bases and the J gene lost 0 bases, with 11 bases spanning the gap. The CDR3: CASSKEVANYGYTF. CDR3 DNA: TGTGCCAGCTCGAAAGAGGTGGCTAACTATGGCTACACCTTC. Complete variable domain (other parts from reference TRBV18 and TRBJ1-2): NAGVMQNPRHLVRRRGQEARLRCSPMKGHSHVYWYRQLPEEGLKFMVYLQKENIIDESGMPKERFSAEFPKEGPSILRIQQVVRGDSAAYFCASSKEVANYGYTFGSGTRLTVV.

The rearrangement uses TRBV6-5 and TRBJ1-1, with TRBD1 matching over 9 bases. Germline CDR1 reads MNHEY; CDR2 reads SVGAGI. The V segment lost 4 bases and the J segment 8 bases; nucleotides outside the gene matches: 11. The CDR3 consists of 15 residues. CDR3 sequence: CASSSTGTGKTEAFF. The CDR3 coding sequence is TGTGCCAGCAGTTCGACCGGGACAGGGAAAACCGAAGCTTTCTTT.

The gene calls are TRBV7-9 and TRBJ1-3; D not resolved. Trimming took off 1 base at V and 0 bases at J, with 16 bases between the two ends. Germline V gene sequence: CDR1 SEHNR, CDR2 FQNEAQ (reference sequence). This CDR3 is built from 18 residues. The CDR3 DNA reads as TGTGCCAGCAGCTTAGTCGGACTGGGAATGAGCTCTGGAAACACCATATATTTT. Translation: CASSLVGLGMSSGNTIYF.

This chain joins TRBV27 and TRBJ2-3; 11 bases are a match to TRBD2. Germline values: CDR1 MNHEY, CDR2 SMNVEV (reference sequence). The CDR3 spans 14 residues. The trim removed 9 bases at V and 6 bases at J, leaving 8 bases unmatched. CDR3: CASKTSGARDTQYF. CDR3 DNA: TGTGCCAGTAAGACTAGCGGGGCGCGGGATACGCAGTATTTT.

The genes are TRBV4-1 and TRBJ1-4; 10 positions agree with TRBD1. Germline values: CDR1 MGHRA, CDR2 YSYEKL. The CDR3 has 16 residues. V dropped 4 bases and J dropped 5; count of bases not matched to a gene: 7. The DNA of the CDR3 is TGCGCCAGCAGCCTGGGCCCGGGACAGGGGAATGAAAAACTGTTTTTT. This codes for CASSLGPGQGNEKLFF.

The CDR3 protein is CASSNEGTGLETQYF. DNA of the CDR3: TGTGCCAGCAGCAACGAAGGGACAGGGCTAGAGACCCAGTACTTC. This rearrangement joins TRBV13 to TRBJ2-5; TRBD1 matches 9 bases. The CDR3 runs 15 residues. Unmatched junction bases numbered 8, after V lost 5 bases and J lost 4 bases. Germline-derived CDR1 and CDR2 are PRHDT and FYEKMQ (reference sequence).

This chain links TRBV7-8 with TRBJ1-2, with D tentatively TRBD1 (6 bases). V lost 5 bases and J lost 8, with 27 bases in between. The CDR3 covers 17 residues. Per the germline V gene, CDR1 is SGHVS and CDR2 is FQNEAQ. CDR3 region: CASSLRNRGASSEGYTF. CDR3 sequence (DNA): TGTGCCAGCAGCCTAAGGAACCGGGGGGCGAGTTCGGAAGGCTACACCTTC.

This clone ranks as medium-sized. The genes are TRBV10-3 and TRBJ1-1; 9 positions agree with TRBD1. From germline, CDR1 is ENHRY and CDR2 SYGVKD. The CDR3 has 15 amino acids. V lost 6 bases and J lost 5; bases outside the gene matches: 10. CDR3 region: CAIRDRDREETEAFF. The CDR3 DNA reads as TGTGCCATCAGGGACCGGGACAGGGAAGAGACTGAAGCTTTCTTT.

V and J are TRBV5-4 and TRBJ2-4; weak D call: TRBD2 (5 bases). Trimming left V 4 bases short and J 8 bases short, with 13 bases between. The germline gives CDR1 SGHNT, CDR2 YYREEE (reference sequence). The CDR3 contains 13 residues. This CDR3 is CASSLMTNDIQYF. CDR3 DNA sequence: TGTGCCAGCAGCCTTATGACTAATGACATTCAGTACTTC.